The 25 T cell receptor beta chains below come from one sample, sequenced in a study of Ad26.COV2.S vaccination and SARS-CoV-2 variants (dated by TCRdb to about 2021). The library was produced with the immunoSEQ multiplex PCR assay. TCRdb's version of the immuneACCESS table is confined to in-frame rearrangements and falls short of the full clone set. An unresolved V gene accounts for under half of the shortfall where checked; the remainder is of unknown origin. Recorded for this sample are more than 300,000 clones; about 87% of them occurred a single time. Of the sample, around 6.6% is held by the ten largest clones. The treatment or condition label for this specimen denotes: roughly 19 received Ad26.COV2.S at low or high dose, single or two shots; a few received placebo; per-sample allocation not given. For vaccine and placebo recipients, repertoires were sequenced using samples collected on day 63 after the first injection.

The sample consisted of peripheral blood, taken in a trial of Ad26.COV2.S vaccine versus placebo. Source of these receptors: a person aged 18-60 years who received the Ad26.COV2.S COVID-19 vaccine or a placebo.

V is TRBV6-1 and J is TRBJ1-1, with TRBD1 matching 8 bases. CDR1 is MNHNS and CDR2 is SASEGT in the germline V gene. The ends lost 1 base at V and 6 bases at J; junction bases unmatched: 7. CDR3 size: 15 residues. The CDR3: CASSEGTGYLPEAFF. CDR3 sequence (DNA): TGTGCCAGCAGTGAAGGGACAGGGTATCTGCCTGAAGCTTTCTTT.

J is TRBJ1-2 and V is TRBV21-1; the table gives TRBD1 as D, unverified against the DNA. TRBV21-1 is noted as a pseudogene. CDR3 length equals 13 residues. CDR3 in amino acids: CASSRRQGLGYTF. The CDR3 DNA reads as TGTGCCAGCAGCCGGAGACAGGGGCTTGGCTACACCTTC.

This rearrangement joins TRBV19 to TRBJ1-1; tentative D call: TRBD1 (5 bases). Trimming pared 4 bases from V and 0 bases from J, leaving 6 bases between. Per the germline V gene, CDR1 is LNHDA and CDR2 is SQIVND (reference sequence). This CDR3 comprises 13 residues. In DNA, the CDR3 is TGTGCCAGTAGTACAGGGATGAACACTGAAGCTTTCTTT. Amino acids: CASSTGMNTEAFF. The entire variable domain, with the rest obtained from reference TRBV19 and TRBJ1-1, is as follows: DGGITQSPKYLFRKEGQNVTLSCEQNLNHDAMYWYRQDPGQGLRLIYYSQIVNDFQKGDIAEGYSVSREKKESFPLTVTSAQKNPTAFYLCASSTGMNTEAFFGQGTRLTVV.

The table lists this clone with a count of one. The chain employs TRBV5-6 and TRBJ2-4, with unresolved D. Germline V lookup: CDR1 SGHDT, CDR2 YYEEEE. The CDR3 is 13 amino acids. Trimming left V 0 bases short and J 6 bases short, with 7 bases between. The CDR3: CASSLEQRNIQYF. In nucleotides, the CDR3 is TGTGCCAGCAGCTTGGAACAGAGAAACATTCAGTACTTC.

V gene TRBV7-2 combines with J gene TRBJ2-2; D perhaps matches TRBD2 (7 bases). Germline lookup yields CDR1 SGHTA and CDR2 FQGNSA. The length of the CDR3 is 18 residues. Trimming stripped 1 base from V and 4 bases from J, with 19 bases between. Here the CDR3 reads CASSLGPAGARGTGELFF. The CDR3 bases are TGTGCCAGCAGCTTAGGCCCTGCGGGGGCCCGGGGCACCGGGGAGCTGTTTTTT.

The chain links TRBV11-3 to TRBJ2-1; 10 bases fit TRBD2. V lost 0 bases and J lost 3; bases outside the gene matches: 8. Germline CDR1 and CDR2: SGHNT and YENEEA. CDR3 length: 18 residues. CDR3 coding DNA: TGTGCCAGCAGCTTAGATCGAGCTAGCGGGAGTGTCTACAATGAGCAGTTCTTC. Translating gives CASSLDRASGSVYNEQFF.

This chain joins TRBV24-1 and TRBJ2-4, with 11 positions matching TRBD1. The CDR3 consists of 19 residues. Germline CDR1 reads KGHDR; CDR2 reads SFDVKD. V lost 4 bases, J lost 0 bases, and 10 bases stayed unmatched. The CDR3 loop is CATSEMDRGLAQAKNIQYF. The CDR3 coding sequence is TGTGCCACCAGTGAGATGGACAGGGGGCTAGCTCAAGCCAAAAACATTCAGTACTTC.

The J gene is TRBJ2-7, the V gene TRBV5-3; 8 nucleotides align to TRBD1. TRBV5-3 is designated an ORF whose function remains uncertain. Unmatched junction bases numbered 12, after V lost 6 bases and J lost 4 bases. CDR3 length: 15 amino acids. CDR3 in amino acids: CARNLVDRGLYEQYF. In nucleotides, the CDR3 is TGTGCCAGAAATCTCGTCGACAGGGGCCTTTACGAGCAGTACTTC.

The chain links TRBV6-5 to TRBJ1-2; D is possibly TRBD1 (6 bases). V was clipped by 0 bases and J by 7 bases, with 15 bases between them. This CDR3 is built from 15 residues. Germline V gives CDR1 MNHEY, CDR2 SVGAGI. In nucleotides, the CDR3 is TGTGCCAGCAGTTACTCGAAAGGCAGGGGTTCTGGCTACACCTTC. Its protein product is CASSYSKGRGSGYTF.

On this clone itself: This sample also contains other DNA sequences that code for the same CDR3. V and J are TRBV7-2 and TRBJ1-1; D is unclear. Germline CDR1 is SGHTA and CDR2 is FQGNSA. The CDR3 loop spans 13 amino acids. Trimming shortened V by 1 base and J by 2 bases, and 5 bases separated the two germline ends. CDR3 in amino acids: CASSLGRNTEAFF. The CDR3 bases are TGTGCCAGCAGCTTAGGACGAAACACTGAAGCTTTCTTT.

Remarks on this clone: This sequence may be a read error, since a much larger clone differs from it by one base. V usage is TRBV20-1 and J usage is TRBJ1-2; D uncertain. CDR1 is DFQATT and CDR2 is SNEGSKA in the germline V gene (reference sequence). Trimming removed 2 bases at V and 4 bases at J, with 2 bases between. This CDR3 region has 10 residues. For the CDR3, the DNA is TGCAGTGCTAGAACCTATGGCTACACCTTC. Translation: CSARTYGYTF.

The CDR3 loop is CASGEGADTEAFF. The CDR3 DNA follows: TGTGCCAGCGGTGAAGGGGCGGACACTGAAGCTTTCTTT. The chain has TRBV11-3 and TRBJ1-1, with a tentative D call TRBD1 (5 bases). Per germline, CDR1 SGHNT and CDR2 YENEEA. V was pared by 8 bases and J by 3 bases, with 13 bases between. This CDR3 comprises 13 residues.

The V call is TRBV19, the J call TRBJ1-4; D is uncertain. Germline CDR1 and CDR2: LNHDA and SQIVND (reference sequence). This CDR3 has 13 residues. V was cut by 5 bases and J by 6 bases, with 10 bases left in between. CDR3 coding DNA: TGTGCCAGTAGTCTAATCCCGGATGAAAAACTGTTTTTT. This gives the protein CASSLIPDEKLFF.

This sequence joins TRBV3-1 (or the pseudogene TRBV3-2) and TRBJ1-6; D perhaps matches TRBD1 (6 bases). Germline loops: CDR1 LGHDT, CDR2 YNNKEL (reference sequence). The CDR3 is made up of 15 amino acids. Deletions cut 3 bases from V and 6 bases from J, with 12 bases between. This CDR3 reads CASSHIGQRNSPLHF. The DNA for the CDR3 is TGTGCCAGCAGCCATATAGGACAGCGTAATTCACCCCTCCACTTT.

The rearrangement uses TRBV19 and TRBJ2-3, with D possibly TRBD1 on 5 matching bases. Germline V gene lookup returns CDR1 LNHDA and CDR2 SQIVND (reference sequence). This CDR3 comprises 16 residues. V dropped 6 bases and J dropped 3 bases, with 19 bases sitting between them. CDR3 sequence: CASRTRDRINTDTQYF. The DNA of the CDR3 is TGTGCCAGTAGGACACGAGACAGAATTAATACAGATACGCAGTATTTT.

The rearrangement links TRBV7-6 to TRBJ2-2; the D is unclear. The CDR3 extends over 15 amino acids. CDR1 and CDR2 from the germline V gene are SGHVS and FNYEAQ. V lost 1 base to trimming and J lost 8 bases, with 14 bases between them. The CDR3: CASSLDPRKFGELFF. DNA of the CDR3: TGTGCCAGCAGCTTAGATCCCCGTAAATTTGGGGAGCTGTTTTTT.

This sequence joins TRBV18 and TRBJ2-2, with a weak D call TRBD1 (6 bases). The V gene lost 0 bases and the J gene lost 0 bases, with 29 bases spanning the gap. Germline V lookup: CDR1 KGHSH, CDR2 LQKENI. The CDR3 has 23 amino acids. As DNA, the CDR3 is TGTGCCAGCTCACCACCGTTTTTAGTCCGGGACACCGATTATAACGCGAACACCGGGGAGCTGTTTTTT. Amino acid sequence: CASSPPFLVRDTDYNANTGELFF.

The V call is TRBV7-8, the J call TRBJ2-7; D not certain. In germline, CDR1 is SGHVS, CDR2 FQNEAQ. The ends were cut back, 0 bases at V and 4 bases at J, with 10 bases in the middle. The CDR3 covers 14 residues. In DNA form, the CDR3 reads TGTGCCAGCAGCTTAGCGTGGGCCAGATACGAGCAGTACTTC. Its translation: CASSLAWARYEQYF.

The chain combines TRBV4-3 with TRBJ1-1, with D maybe TRBD1 (6 bases). Per germline, CDR1 LGHNA and CDR2 YSLEER. Trimming shortened V by 2 bases and J by 8 bases, and 9 bases separated the two germline ends. The CDR3 extends over 12 amino acids. The CDR3 DNA reads as TGCGCCAGCAGCCAACAGGGGCTAGAAGCTTTCTTT. Translated: CASSQQGLEAFF.

The CDR3 bases are TGTGCCATCAGTGAGTCGTGGGGCTACACCTTC. Amino acid sequence: CAISESWGYTF. The rearrangement links TRBV10-3 to TRBJ1-2; D is unclear. V was trimmed by 0 bases and J by 8 bases, leaving 4 bases between them. Germline V lookup: CDR1 ENHRY, CDR2 SYGVKD. The CDR3 consists of 11 residues.

J is TRBJ1-5 and V is TRBV7-9, with D uncertain. The CDR3 is made up of 17 amino acids. Per germline, CDR1 SEHNR and CDR2 FQNEAQ (reference sequence). V was trimmed by 5 bases and J by 4 bases, leaving 21 bases between them. CDR3 sequence reads: CASSPGIGSRENQPQHF. In nucleotides, the CDR3 is TGTGCCAGCAGCCCCGGAATAGGGTCCCGGGAGAATCAGCCCCAGCATTTT.

The chain has TRBV4-1 and TRBJ2-7; D unclear. Trimming stripped 0 bases from V and 7 bases from J, with 13 bases between. Germline-derived CDR1 and CDR2 are MGHRA and YSYEKL. CDR3 length: 14 residues. The CDR3 is CASSQDDGPEEQYF. The CDR3 nucleotides read TGCGCCAGCAGCCAAGATGACGGGCCGGAGGAGCAGTACTTC.

The V call is TRBV6-6, the J call TRBJ2-7, with TRBD1 matching over 7 bases. CDR3 length equals 13 residues. With 7 bases clipped from V and 2 bases from J, the junction kept 5 bases outside the gene matches. Germline-derived CDR1 and CDR2 are MNHNY and SVGAGI (reference sequence). Here the CDR3 reads CASNQQGPYEQYF. In nucleotides, the CDR3 is TGTGCCAGCAATCAACAGGGGCCCTACGAGCAGTACTTC.

V and J are TRBV3-1 (or the pseudogene TRBV3-2) and TRBJ1-5; TRBD1 matches 8 bases. J lost 6 bases, V lost 4 bases, and 8 bases had no gene match. Germline V gene sequence: CDR1 LGHDT, CDR2 YNNKEL (reference sequence). The CDR3 length is 15 residues. The CDR3 here is CASSPQGEGGQPQHF. In DNA form, the CDR3 reads TGTGCCAGCAGCCCACAGGGGGAAGGTGGTCAGCCCCAGCATTTT.

This clone appeared many times. V is TRBV4-1 and J is TRBJ2-1; a weak D match, TRBD2 (6 bases). The CDR3 runs to 15 residues. V was clipped by 1 base and J by 4 bases, with 11 bases between them. CDR1 is MGHRA, CDR2 YSYEKL, per germline. DNA of the CDR3: TGCGCCAGCAGCCAAGGGACTATCGAGTACAATGAGCAGTTCTTC. It yields the protein CASSQGTIEYNEQFF.